Each of the 23 T cell receptor beta chains below was sequenced from the same sample in a study of vaccination and CD4 T cells after COVID-19. Antigens of these TCRs are unknown. Treatment described: roughly 10-day PBMC culture with coronavirus spike peptide pools or control peptides (ViraFEST assay). An Oncomine TCR Beta short-read assay was used to sequence the DNA from cultured CD4+ T cells. TCRdb ran MiXCR on the PCR reads and lists one entry per CDR3 protein. The sample has roughly 8,500 distinct CDR3 sequences, 64% seen once. The sample comprised CD4+ T cells from blood, cultured in vitro. The receptor source for this set is a human donor who had recovered from COVID-19.

In its sample, this clonotype was seen a few times. This sequence joins TRBV6-1 and TRBJ2-5; 7 bases line up with TRBD1. This CDR3 region has 15 residues. CDR1 and CDR2 (germline): MNHNS, SASEGT. Unmatched junction bases numbered 10, after V lost 5 bases and J lost 4 bases. The CDR3 protein is CASSHRQGRGETQYF. The CDR3 DNA is TGTGCCAGCAGTCACCGACAGGGTCGGGGAGAGACCCAGTACTTC.

V is TRBV12-3 or TRBV12-4 and J is TRBJ2-7, with D uncertain. Trimming took 5 bases from V and 1 from J, leaving 9 bases between them. This CDR3 is built from 13 residues. CDR3 DNA sequence: TGTGCCAGCAGTACCCCTCGGTCCTACGAGCAGTACTTC. Translated: CASSTPRSYEQYF.

The gene calls are TRBV4-3 and TRBJ2-3; D gene unclear. With 0 bases removed from V and 7 bases from J, the gap between germline ends came to 11 bases. Germline V gene sequence: CDR1 LGHNA, CDR2 YSLEER. This CDR3 contains 14 residues. The CDR3 here is CASSQDRADYTQYF. The CDR3 DNA sequence: TGCGCCAGCAGCCAAGATCGGGCAGACTATACGCAGTATTTT.

The chain links TRBV20-1 to TRBJ1-2; D unresolved. This CDR3 spans 11 amino acids. Trimming stripped 3 bases from V and 4 bases from J, with 6 bases between. Germline CDR1 is DFQATT and CDR2 is SNEGSKA (reference sequence). The CDR3 reads CSARNPYGYTF. CDR3 DNA sequence: TGCAGTGCTAGGAACCCCTATGGCTACACCTTC.

This clonotype appeared once. This chain links TRBV12-3 or TRBV12-4 with TRBJ1-2, with 7 bases aligning to TRBD1. V gave up 6 bases and J gave up 6 bases; unmatched junction bases: 10. The CDR3 length is 14 residues. CDR3 DNA: TGTGCCAGCAGACCGCGACAGGGAGGGGATGGCTACACCTTC. Its translation is CASRPRQGGDGYTF.

The V gene is TRBV30, the J gene TRBJ2-6; the D is unclear. V lost 0 bases and J 10 bases, leaving 10 bases between the germline ends. Looked up from germline, CDR1 is GTSNPN and CDR2 is SVGIG (reference sequence). There are 13 residues in the CDR3. CDR3 sequence (DNA): TGTGCCTGGAGTGTCAGCAGGATAAACGTCCTGACTTTC. Its translation: CAWSVSRINVLTF.

The chain joins TRBV2 to TRBJ1-2, with 7 bases fitting TRBD1. The CDR3 consists of 15 residues. V gave up 3 bases and J gave up 0 bases; unmatched junction bases: 4. Germline CDR1 is SNHLY and CDR2 is FYNNEI. Here the CDR3 reads CASSEGTASNYGYTF. The CDR3 DNA reads as TGTGCCAGCAGTGAGGGGACAGCCTCTAACTATGGCTACACCTTC.

This clonotype is classed as medium-sized. V gene TRBV7-8 combines with J gene TRBJ2-7; D perhaps matches TRBD2 (7 bases). Trimming took 5 bases from V and 2 from J, leaving 16 bases between them. CDR3 size: 15 residues. Germline V gene data show CDR1 as SGHVS and CDR2 as FQNEAQ. The CDR3 DNA sequence: TGTGCCAGCAGCCCGAGGGGGGGCATGGCCTACGAGCAGTACTTC. This codes for CASSPRGGMAYEQYF.

The J gene is TRBJ2-3, the V gene TRBV19; TRBD2 matches at 7 bases. The J segment lost 1 base and the V segment lost 5 bases, leaving 9 bases of the junction unmatched. The germline V gene has CDR1 LNHDA and CDR2 SQIVND (reference sequence). This CDR3 comprises 16 residues. The CDR3 region is CASSVGGGDRTDTQYF. The CDR3 DNA sequence: TGTGCCAGTAGTGTTGGGGGGGGTGATCGCACAGATACGCAGTATTTT.

The rearrangement links TRBV11-3 to TRBJ1-5; D is undetermined. Deletions cut 1 base from V and 3 bases from J, with 7 bases between. The V gene's germline CDR1 is SGHNT and CDR2 YENEEA. The CDR3 totals 14 residues. The CDR3 is CASSLGGINQPQHF. CDR3 sequence (DNA): TGTGCCAGCAGCTTAGGGGGAATCAATCAGCCCCAGCATTTT.

The V gene is TRBV7-3, the J gene TRBJ2-1; no definite D call. Trimming took 4 bases from V and 5 from J, leaving 15 bases between them. This CDR3 is 15 amino acids long. Looked up from germline, CDR1 is SGHTA and CDR2 is FQGTGA. The CDR3 bases are TGTGCCAGCAGCTCTGGATTCGCGTACGACAATGAGCAGTTCTTC. Residues: CASSSGFAYDNEQFF. The full variable domain, in which reference TRBV7-3 and TRBJ2-1 provide the parts outside the CDR3, is GAGVSQTPSNKVTEKGKYVELRCDPISGHTALYWYRQSLGQGPEFLIYFQGTGAADDSGLPNDRFFAVRPEGSVSTLKIQRTERGDSAVYLCASSSGFAYDNEQFFGPGTRLTVL.

The chain has TRBV20-1 and TRBJ1-2; TRBD1 is a possible D gene (5 bases). The CDR3 has 16 residues. Germline CDR1 and CDR2: DFQATT and SNEGSKA (reference sequence). V lost 5 bases and J 2 bases, leaving 21 bases between the germline ends. CDR3 loop: CSASEGWGFTNYGYTF. The CDR3 nucleotides read TGCAGTGCTTCGGAGGGTTGGGGCTTCACCAACTATGGCTACACCTTC.

The chain employs TRBV7-2 and TRBJ1-1; tentatively, D is TRBD1 (6 bases). The V end was cut by 5 bases, the J end by 0 bases, with 13 bases between. Germline V gene lookup returns CDR1 SGHTA and CDR2 FQGNSA. The CDR3 covers 15 residues. This CDR3 reads CASSREGGLNTEAFF. The DNA of the CDR3 is TGTGCCAGCAGCCGAGAGGGGGGATTGAACACTGAAGCTTTCTTT.

The rearrangement uses TRBV2 and TRBJ1-4; a weak D match, TRBD1 (5 bases). Germline values: CDR1 SNHLY, CDR2 FYNNEI. Trimming shortened V by 3 bases and J by 7 bases, and 12 bases separated the two germline ends. The CDR3 is 14 residues long. CDR3 residues: CASSETGLFEKLFF. DNA for the CDR3: TGTGCCAGCAGTGAGACGGGGCTCTTTGAAAAACTGTTTTTT.

CDR3: CSASDAGGQREQYF. The CDR3 nucleotides read TGCAGTGCTAGTGACGCGGGAGGCCAGCGCGAGCAGTACTTC. This chain uses TRBV20-1 with TRBJ2-7; 8 bases agree with TRBD2. The CDR3 loop spans 14 amino acids. After removal of 3 bases from V and 6 bases from J, the junction contained 10 bases not matched to a gene. Per the germline V gene, CDR1 is DFQATT and CDR2 is SNEGSKA (reference sequence).

V and J are TRBV7-2 and TRBJ1-5, with D hard to call. V dropped 5 bases and J dropped 5 bases, with 13 bases sitting between them. Germline CDR1 SGHTA, CDR2 FQGNSA. This CDR3 contains 14 residues. CDR3 loop: CASSGSGNHQPQHF. DNA of the CDR3: TGTGCCAGCAGCGGATCAGGAAACCATCAGCCCCAGCATTTT.

In its sample, this clonotype was seen once. The chain couples TRBV7-3 to TRBJ2-2; 7 bases are a match to TRBD2. This CDR3 is built from 15 residues. The germline gives CDR1 SGHTA, CDR2 FQGTGA. J gave up 4 bases and V 5 bases, and 7 bases lay outside the gene matches. The CDR3 loop is CASSRSGMGTGELFF. For the CDR3, the DNA is TGTGCCAGCAGCCGAAGCGGGATGGGCACCGGGGAGCTGTTTTTT.

The genes are TRBV7-6 and TRBJ2-1; D perhaps matches TRBD2 (7 bases). The ends were cut back, 5 bases at V and 8 bases at J, with 22 bases in the middle. The germline CDR1 and CDR2 sequences are SGHVS and FNYEAQ. The CDR3 totals 16 residues. The CDR3 DNA reads as TGTGCCAGCAGCCCTGAGGTGGGGGGGCTTTCTGATGAGCAGTTCTTC. Translated, it gives CASSPEVGGLSDEQFF.

This chain connects TRBV2 to TRBJ1-2, with 7 bases that match TRBD1. Trimming removed 5 bases from V and 4 bases from J; junction bases left unmatched: 4. The CDR3 consists of 13 residues. Germline V gene sequence: CDR1 SNHLY, CDR2 FYNNEI. The CDR3 spells CASSSGGSYGYTF. The CDR3 coding sequence is TGTGCCAGCAGTTCAGGGGGAAGCTATGGCTACACCTTC.

V gene TRBV20-1 combines with J gene TRBJ2-1; D uncertain. Germline values: CDR1 DFQATT, CDR2 SNEGSKA (reference sequence). The length of the CDR3 is 16 residues. The V and J ends lost 0 bases and 0 bases respectively, with 12 bases between them. The CDR3 DNA follows: TGCAGTGCTAGAGATAGTGGCTCCAGCTCCTACAATGAGCAGTTCTTC. Protein sequence: CSARDSGSSSYNEQFF.

The chain has TRBV6-1 and TRBJ1-6, with D maybe TRBD1 (6 bases). The CDR3 runs 14 residues. Germline assignment: CDR1 MNHNS and CDR2 SASEGT. V shed 11 bases and J shed 9 bases, with 20 bases lying between them. Here the CDR3 reads CASQGFQGGSPLHF. As DNA, the CDR3 is TGTGCCTCCCAGGGGTTCCAGGGCGGTTCACCCCTCCACTTT.

This clonotype was counted a few times. The chain uses TRBV6-2 or TRBV6-3 and TRBJ1-6; TRBD1 matches at 9 bases. J was trimmed by 7 bases and V by 7 bases; bases with no gene match: 8. The CDR3 extends over 15 amino acids. CDR1 and CDR2 from the germline V gene are MNHEY and SVGEGT. CDR3 sequence (DNA): TGTGCCAGCAACGAACCGGGACAGGGAAATTCACCCCTCCACTTT. As protein: CASNEPGQGNSPLHF.

The CDR3 is CASSFADSTDTQYF. CDR3 nucleotides: TGTGCCAGCAGTTTCGCAGACAGCACAGATACGCAGTATTTT. The chain couples TRBV28 to TRBJ2-3; no definite D call. The germline V gene encodes CDR1 MDHEN and CDR2 SYDVKM. CDR3 length: 14 residues. Trimming left V 3 bases short and J 0 bases short, with 7 bases between.